The 6 T cell receptor beta chains below come from one sample, sequenced in a study of neurological immune-mediated disorders. Using its own MiXCR run on the 5' RACE reads, TCRdb lists one record per CDR3 protein. The repertoire holds some 29,000 distinct CDR3 sequences, 9% to 14% seen once, with 5.8% in the top ten. The sequenced sample was PBMCs. Source of these receptors: an older woman in good health.

This clonotype has a count of ten or more. The V and J genes are TRBV28 and TRBJ2-3; perhaps TRBD2 as D (6 bases). The CDR3 has 14 residues. CDR1 is MDHEN, CDR2 SYDVKM, per germline. With 2 bases removed from V and 0 bases from J, the gap between germline ends came to 6 bases. Here the CDR3 DNA reads TGTGCCAGCAGTTTAGGAGGGAGCACAGATACGCAGTATTTT. The encoded protein is CASSLGGSTDTQYF.

The table lists this clonotype with many counts. The V and J genes are TRBV7-6 and TRBJ2-3; D may correspond to TRBD1 or TRBD2 (5 bases each). The CDR3 runs 17 residues. The germline V gene encodes CDR1 SGHVS and CDR2 FNYEAQ. V was cut by 3 bases and J by 3 bases, with 19 bases left in between. Written as DNA, the CDR3 is TGTGCCAGCAGCTTTCGTCCTGGGACGGAGGTAACAGATACGCAGTATTTT. As protein: CASSFRPGTEVTDTQYF.

The CDR3 DNA sequence: TGCAGCGTTTACTTTAGGAGGGGGCTAGTGACGCAGTATTTT. Amino acids: CSVYFRRGLVTQYF. V and J are TRBV29-1 and TRBJ2-3, with D perhaps TRBD1 (7 bases). Trimming took 5 bases from V and 9 from J, leaving 21 bases between them. Germline V lookup: CDR1 SQVTM, CDR2 ANQGSEA. The CDR3 contains 14 residues.

This clonotype was counted at least ten times. This sequence joins TRBV19 and TRBJ1-3; TRBD1 matches at 7 bases. The V and J ends lost 10 bases and 1 base, in that order; junction bases with no gene match: 16. This CDR3 has 17 amino acids. CDR1 is LNHDA and CDR2 is SQIVND in the germline V gene (reference sequence). CDR3 in amino acids: CATRPWDRPASGNTIYF. DNA of the CDR3: TGTGCCACCAGACCCTGGGACAGACCCGCATCTGGAAACACCATATATTTT.

This clonotype was detected many times. The rearrangement links TRBV5-1 to TRBJ2-5, with 9 bases that match TRBD1. The V segment lost 4 bases and the J segment 1 base; nucleotides outside the gene matches: 2. This CDR3 is built from 14 residues. Per the germline V gene, CDR1 is SGHRS and CDR2 is YFSETQ. In DNA, the CDR3 is TGCGCCAGCAGCCCGGACAGGGGCCAAGAGACCCAGTACTTC. This sequence encodes CASSPDRGQETQYF.

This clonotype has at least ten counts. This chain uses TRBV4-2 with TRBJ2-7; weak D call: TRBD1 (8 bases). Germline CDR1 LGHNA, CDR2 YNFKEQ. Between the trimmed V and J ends, which lost 2 bases and 4 bases, there was a span of 15 bases. CDR3 length: 15 residues. The DNA for the CDR3 is TGTGCCAGCAGCCAACTACAGGGGGGGATATACGAGCAGTACTTC. This encodes CASSQLQGGIYEQYF.